These T cell receptor beta chains were read from a single sample in a study of shared clonotypes between healthy human individuals. Here immunoSEQ multiplex PCR was the method, and the copy in TCRdb shows in-frame clones only, minus some. The sample carries about 1.1 million clones, around 77% recorded once. Sequenced sample: memory CD4+ T cells from PBMCs. These receptors were obtained from a man aged 18 to 29 in good health. Some clones in this sample may be carry-over from other donors' samples. The CDR3 runs from the conserved cysteine through the conserved F or W. A D gene is named only where the DNA matches it firmly. Some rows have no size entry. The others give once, few or many, or a class for an expanded clone.

D | length | J | V | size | CDR3 | DNA
. | 12 | TRBJ2-1 | TRBV27 | once | CASSQGLYEQFF | TGTGCCAGCAGTCAGGGGTTGTATGAGCAGTTCTTC
. | 12 | TRBJ1-1 | TRBV28 | . | CALRGLNTEAFF | TGTGCCCTAAGGGGCCTGAACACTGAAGCTTTCTTT
TRBD2 | 11 | TRBJ2-1 | TRBV28 | few | CASSSGLAQFF | TGTGCCAGCAGCTCGGGACTAGCGCAGTTCTTC
. | 16 | TRBJ2-2 | TRBV10-3 | once | CAISADSGRGTGELFF | TGTGCCATCAGTGCCGACAGCGGGCGTGGCACCGGGGAGCTGTTTTTT
TRBD2 | 15 | TRBJ2-7 | TRBV5-1 | . | CASSLEGLAGDEQYF | TGCGCCAGCAGCTTGGAGGGACTAGCGGGAGACGAGCAGTACTTC
. | 14 | TRBJ2-7 | TRBV4-1 | once | CASRSIQGGYEQYF | TGCGCCAGCAGGAGCATACAGGGAGGATACGAGCAGTACTTC
. | 14 | TRBJ1-5 | TRBV2 | . | CASGAGANPGPQHF | TGTGCCAGCGGAGCAGGGGCCAATCCTGGTCCCCAGCATTTT
. | 15 | TRBJ1-4 | TRBV2 | few | CASSESGMTNEKLFF | TGTGCCAGCAGTGAATCCGGGATGACTAATGAAAAACTGTTTTTT
TRBD2 | 17 | TRBJ2-2 | TRBV4-1 | . | CASSQGSGRIMGGELFF | TGCGCCAGCAGCCAAGGTAGCGGGAGGATAATGGGCGGGGAGCTGTTTTTT
. | 16 | TRBJ1-5 | TRBV19 | few | CASSIKARDSNQPQHF | TGTGCCAGTAGTATCAAGGCCAGAGATAGCAATCAGCCCCAGCATTTT
TRBD2 | 15 | TRBJ2-7 | TRBV11-2 | . | CASSLDASGYYEQYF | TGTGCCAGCAGCTTAGACGCTAGCGGGTACTACGAGCAGTACTTC
TRBD1 | 14 | TRBJ2-5 | TRBV19 | . | CASTDRQNQETQYF | TGTGCCAGTACGGACAGGCAAAATCAAGAGACCCAGTACTTC
TRBD1 | 15 | TRBJ1-4 | TRBV7-6 | few | CASSPSDRGNEKLFF | TGTGCCAGCAGCCCCTCAGACAGGGGTAATGAAAAACTGTTTTTT
. | 13 | TRBJ2-1 | TRBV4-2 | . | CASSQEPLAEQFF | TGTGCCAGCAGCCAAGAACCCCTAGCGGAGCAGTTCTTC
. | 16 | TRBJ1-5 | TRBV4-1 | . | CASSQDQVSGTGPQHF | TGCGCCAGCAGCCAAGATCAGGTATCAGGGACGGGGCCCCAGCATTTT
. | 14 | TRBJ2-5 | TRBV5-1 | . | CASSFRGLLETQYF | TGCGCCAGCAGCTTCAGGGGCCTCCTCGAGACCCAGTACTTC
. | 12 | TRBJ2-3 | TRBV7-9 | . | CASSYWSDTQYF | TGTGCCAGCAGCTACTGGTCAGATACGCAGTATTTT
TRBD2 | 14 | TRBJ2-3 | TRBV2 | . | CASSATSGTDTQYF | TGTGCCAGCAGTGCGACTAGCGGCACAGATACGCAGTATTTT
TRBD2 | 15 | TRBJ2-3 | TRBV27 | once | CASSNLAGRVDTQYF | TGTGCCAGCAGTAATCTAGCGGGAAGGGTGGATACGCAGTATTTT
TRBD1 | 15 | TRBJ1-3 | TRBV4-1 | . | CASSQDRQGGNTIYF | TGCGCCAGCAGCCAAGATAGACAGGGAGGAAACACCATATATTTT
TRBD1 | 15 | TRBJ2-3 | TRBV5-1 | . | CASSLDRGDTDTQYF | TGCGCCAGCAGCTTGGACAGGGGCGACACAGATACGCAGTATTTT
. | 14 | TRBJ1-5 | TRBV28 | . | CASSYGEFNQPQHF | TGTGCCAGTAGTTACGGGGAGTTCAATCAGCCCCAGCATTTT
. | 13 | TRBJ1-1 | TRBV28 | . | CASSFLDGLRVDF | TGTGCCAGCAGTTTCCTGGACGGTTTGAGAGTTGATTTT
TRBD1 | 15 | TRBJ1-2 | TRBV18 | once | CASSPGTGSDRGYTF | TGTGCCAGCTCACCCGGGACAGGGTCTGACCGTGGCTACACCTTC
TRBD1 | 15 | TRBJ1-1 | TRBV10-2 | many | CASSEDGTGTAEAFF | TGCGCCAGCAGCGAGGACGGGACAGGGACGGCTGAAGCTTTCTTT
TRBD1 | 14 | TRBJ1-4 | TRBV28 | . | CASSLTGGREKLFF | TGTGCCAGCAGTTTAACAGGGGGAAGAGAAAAACTGTTTTTT
. | 16 | TRBJ1-5 | TRBV28 | many | CASSFLTRGYNQPQHF | TGTGCCAGCAGTTTTCTGACGAGGGGATACAATCAGCCCCAGCATTTT
. | 14 | TRBJ1-5 | TRBV28 | . | CASSPGAGDQPQHF | TGTGCCAGCAGTCCAGGGGCCGGGGATCAGCCCCAGCATTTT
TRBD2 | 15 | TRBJ2-7 | TRBV18 | . | CASSPQGLAGHEQYF | TGTGCCAGCTCACCTCAGGGACTAGCGGGCCACGAGCAGTACTTC
TRBD1 | 16 | TRBJ1-5 | TRBV4-2 | many | CASSQDSTGAYQPQHF | TGTGCCAGCAGCCAAGATTCGACAGGGGCTTATCAGCCCCAGCATTTT
. | 15 | TRBJ2-1 | TRBV10-2 | . | CASRQSAAAYNEQFF | TGCGCCAGCAGACAGTCGGCGGCCGCCTACAATGAGCAGTTCTTC
TRBD2 | 16 | TRBJ2-5 | TRBV7-8 | many | CASSLDRRGGQETQYF | TGTGCCAGCAGCTTAGATAGGCGGGGAGGGCAAGAGACCCAGTACTTC
. | 14 | TRBJ1-2 | TRBV27 | . | CASTSRQANDGYTF | TGTGCCAGCACCTCTCGCCAGGCGAACGATGGCTACACCTTC
. | 14 | TRBJ1-5 | TRBV5-6 | . | CASSMRASNQPQHF | TGTGCCAGCAGCATGAGGGCCAGCAATCAGCCCCAGCATTTT
TRBD2 | 15 | TRBJ2-3 | TRBV29-1 | . | CSVVRGQGGTDTQYF | TGCAGCGTTGTTCGTGGGCAGGGAGGGACAGATACGCAGTATTTT
TRBD2 | 15 | TRBJ2-7 | TRBV7-9 | once | CASSLGSGTSAEQYF | TGTGCCAGCAGCTTAGGCTCTGGGACTAGCGCCGAGCAGTACTTC
. | 16 | TRBJ2-3 | TRBV5-1 | . | CASSLFGAAVADTQYF | TGCGCCAGCAGCTTGTTCGGGGCCGCCGTGGCAGATACGCAGTATTTT
. | 14 | TRBJ1-4 | TRBV9 | . | CASSVWANNEKLFF | TGTGCCAGCAGCGTATGGGCGAATAATGAAAAACTGTTTTTT
. | 12 | TRBJ2-1 | TRBV2 | . | CASMERNNEQFF | TGTGCCAGCATGGAACGGAACAATGAGCAGTTCTTC
. | 15 | TRBJ2-3 | TRBV28 | . | CASRTGEAKPDTQYF | TGTGCCAGCAGGACCGGGGAAGCAAAGCCAGATACGCAGTATTTT